These 14 T cell receptor beta chains originate from one sample sequenced in a study of fetal regulatory T cell absence and autoimmunity. Measured with immunoSEQ multiplex PCR; TCRdb has only the in-frame clones, and not every one. This table has some 50,000 clones, about 79% appearing once. The sequencing sample was made of cord blood. Every receptor here comes from a newborn boy with IPEX syndrome.

This chain links TRBV5-4 with TRBJ1-3; D unresolved. CDR3 length equals 14 residues. The germline gives CDR1 SGHNT, CDR2 YYREEE (reference sequence). Trimming pared 4 bases from V and 2 bases from J, leaving 10 bases between. CDR3 coding DNA: TGTGCCAGCAGCCGTAACAGCGCTGGAAACACCATATATTTT. It codes for CASSRNSAGNTIYF.

The chain links TRBV7-6 to TRBJ2-7, with D perhaps TRBD2 (6 bases). CDR1 and CDR2 from the germline V gene are SGHVS and FNYEAQ. The CDR3 length is 14 residues. Trimming removed 6 bases from V and 2 bases from J, with 14 bases in between. The CDR3 DNA sequence: TGTGCCAGCAGTCCCACTTCGGGGGCCTACGAGCAGTACTTC. Translating it yields CASSPTSGAYEQYF.

This clone appeared a few times. This chain links TRBV5-4 with TRBJ2-2; D gene ambiguous. This CDR3 is 12 amino acids long. With 5 bases removed from V and 1 base from J, the gap between germline ends came to 3 bases. Germline V CDR1 and CDR2: SGHNT, YYREEE (reference sequence). CDR3 nucleotides: TGTGCCAGCAGGGAGAACACCGGGGAGCTGTTTTTT. This gives the protein CASRENTGELFF. The full variable domain, in which reference TRBV5-4 and TRBJ2-2 provide the parts outside the CDR3, is ETGVTQSPTHLIKTRGQQVTLRCSSQSGHNTVSWYQQALGQGPQFIFQYYREEENGRGNFPPRFSGLQFPNYSSELNVNALELDDSALYLCASRENTGELFFGEGSRLTVL.

This chain connects TRBV2 to TRBJ2-7; the D gene is possibly TRBD2 (6 bases). CDR1 and CDR2 (germline): SNHLY, FYNNEI. The ends were cut back, 6 bases at V and 3 bases at J, with 12 bases in the middle. The CDR3 has 13 amino acids. The CDR3 region has the DNA TGTGCCAGCAGGCGGGGACTCAACTACGAGCAGTACTTC. Amino acids: CASRRGLNYEQYF.

For the CDR3, the DNA is TGTGCCAGCAGCTTAACTAGCGGGGGTTACAATGAGCAGTTCTTC. It encodes CASSLTSGGYNEQFF. This chain uses TRBV5-4 with TRBJ2-1, with 11 bases that match TRBD2. Germline CDR1 is SGHNT and CDR2 is YYREEE (reference sequence). V shed 2 bases and J 4 bases; nucleotides not matched to a gene: 2. The CDR3 consists of 15 residues.

J is TRBJ2-7 and V is TRBV11-3; the D is unclear. Germline V gives CDR1 SGHNT, CDR2 YENEEA. The CDR3 length is 13 residues. Trimming left V 4 bases short and J 6 bases short, with 13 bases between. CDR3 region: CASSSDEAAEQYF. As DNA, the CDR3 is TGTGCCAGCAGCTCCGATGAGGCGGCCGAGCAGTACTTC.

The chain links TRBV10-3 to TRBJ2-2; 12 nucleotides line up with TRBD1. Germline V gives CDR1 ENHRY, CDR2 SYGVKD. Trimming took 6 bases from V and 7 from J; bases not matched to a gene: 15. The CDR3 has 18 amino acids. The CDR3, as DNA: TGTGCCATCAGCGCCCCGGGACAGGGGGCGATACGTAGCGGGGAGCTGTTTTTT. Translating gives CAISAPGQGAIRSGELFF.

The rearrangement joins TRBV6-5 to TRBJ1-3; 7 positions agree with TRBD1. This CDR3 region has 15 residues. Per the germline V gene, CDR1 is MNHEY and CDR2 is SVGAGI. V lost 7 bases to trimming and J lost 4 bases; unmatched junction nucleotides: 10. This CDR3 is CASIGQDEVGNTIYF. The CDR3 nucleotides are TGTGCCAGCATCGGACAGGATGAAGTGGGAAACACCATATATTTT.

Details on this clone: The same CDR3 arises from other DNA sequences in this sample as well. The CDR3 spells CASSYGTNYGYTF. In DNA form, the CDR3 reads TGTGCCAGCAGTTACGGCACTAACTATGGCTACACCTTC. The rearrangement links TRBV6-5 to TRBJ1-2, with D unclear. Germline V gene data show CDR1 as MNHEY and CDR2 as SVGAGI. Trimming removed 2 bases from V and 0 bases from J, with 4 bases in between. This CDR3 is 13 amino acids long.

The chain employs TRBV6-4 and TRBJ2-7, with TRBD2 matching over 12 bases. With 6 bases clipped from V and 6 bases from J, the junction kept 9 bases outside the gene matches. This CDR3 spans 15 amino acids. Germline V lookup: CDR1 MRHNA, CDR2 SNTAGT. The CDR3 DNA is TGTGCCAGCAGGCCTACTAGCGGGAGGTCCGTCGAGCAGTACTTC. Amino acids: CASRPTSGRSVEQYF.

This clone has just one count. The chain is built from TRBV30 and TRBJ2-3; the D gene is possibly TRBD2 (5 bases). The CDR3 runs to 14 residues. The V gene's germline CDR1 is GTSNPN and CDR2 SVGIG (reference sequence). V was clipped by 4 bases and J by 2 bases, with 13 bases between them. The CDR3 nucleotides read TGTGCCTGGACTCGCGGGTGGACCACAGATACGCAGTATTTT. Residues: CAWTRGWTTDTQYF.

The chain is built from TRBV25-1 and TRBJ2-3; TRBD1 matches 11 bases. The CDR3 runs to 13 residues. Losses at the gene ends were 8 bases for V and 4 bases for J; bases not matched to a gene: 2. Germline assignment: CDR1 MGHDK and CDR2 SYGVNS. The CDR3 DNA reads as TGTGCCAGCGCGGGACAGGGGGCAGATACGCAGTATTTT. It specifies CASAGQGADTQYF.

The rearrangement uses TRBV27 and TRBJ2-7; the D gene is possibly TRBD2 (7 bases). Germline V CDR1 and CDR2: MNHEY, SMNVEV (reference sequence). CDR3 length equals 15 residues. Trimming shortened V by 7 bases and J by 5 bases, and 21 bases separated the two germline ends. The CDR3 reads CASTRGRELVHEQYF. DNA of the CDR3: TGTGCCAGCACTCGGGGGCGGGAGTTGGTCCACGAGCAGTACTTC.

This chain joins TRBV7-2 and TRBJ1-6; tentatively, D is TRBD1 (5 bases). Trimming pared 4 bases from V and 2 bases from J, leaving 9 bases between. The germline V gene has CDR1 SGHTA and CDR2 FQGNSA. This CDR3 is built from 15 residues. The CDR3 DNA reads as TGTGCCAGCAGCTGGTCGGGGCCCTATAATTCACCCCTCCACTTT. It yields the protein CASSWSGPYNSPLHF. Complete variable domain (other parts from reference TRBV7-2 and TRBJ1-6): GAGVSQSPSNKVTEKGKDVELRCDPISGHTALYWYRQSLGQGLEFLIYFQGNSAPDKSGLPSDRFSAERTGGSVSTLTIQRTQQEDSAVYLCASSWSGPYNSPLHFGNGTRLTVT.